Below are 13 T cell receptor beta chains sequenced from a single sample in a study of T cells in Graves' hyperthyroidism and ophthalmopathy. Researchers took RNA transcripts and amplified the TCR beta CDR3 regions from them. With the HTBI primer set, the TCR CDR3 went through a first round of RT-PCR. TCRdb used MiXCR to reprocess the multiplex PCR reads, holding one entry per CDR3 protein. The sample has 200,000 to 250,000 distinct CDR3 sequences, about a sixth seen once. Sequencing was carried out using blood. The receptors originated from a young woman with Graves' ophthalmopathy.

This clonotype was counted at least ten times. V usage is TRBV14 and J usage is TRBJ2-1; TRBD2 matches at 10 bases. V gave up 9 bases and J gave up 7 bases; unmatched junction bases: 6. The CDR3 is 13 amino acids. Germline CDR1 reads SGHDN; CDR2 reads FVKESK. The CDR3 loop reads CASSGRNRNEQFF. CDR3 nucleotides: TGTGCCAGTAGCGGGAGGAACCGGAATGAGCAGTTCTTC.

The sample holds many counts of this clonotype. V gene TRBV24-1 combines with J gene TRBJ2-5; 8 nucleotides agree with TRBD2. J was trimmed by 1 base and V by 0 bases; bases with no gene match: 6. CDR1 is KGHDR and CDR2 is SFDVKD in the germline V gene. The CDR3 has 17 residues. The CDR3 DNA follows: TGTGCCACCAGTGATTTGCGAAGCGGGAGTTCCCAAGAGACCCAGTACTTC. Translation gives CATSDLRSGSSQETQYF.

This clonotype was counted many times. The rearrangement uses TRBV6-2 or TRBV6-3 and TRBJ1-5, with D unresolved. Trimming pared 3 bases from V and 8 bases from J, leaving 8 bases between. Germline lookup yields CDR1 MNHEY and CDR2 SVGEGT. There are 12 residues in the CDR3. CDR3 residues: CASSYGGKPQHF. The DNA of the CDR3 is TGTGCCAGCAGTTATGGCGGGAAGCCCCAGCATTTT.

This clonotype was counted at least ten times. This chain uses TRBV27 with TRBJ1-2; 8 nucleotides align to TRBD1. The V gene end was trimmed by 5 bases and the J gene end by 10 bases; junction bases not matched to a gene: 12. Looked up from germline, CDR1 is MNHEY and CDR2 is SMNVEV (reference sequence). The CDR3 consists of 14 residues. CDR3 protein: CASSPLDRAGVYTF. The CDR3 DNA reads as TGTGCCAGCAGTCCGTTGGACAGGGCGGGCGTCTACACCTTC.

This clonotype was observed many times. CDR3 region: CATTDGQFYGYTF. CDR3 nucleotide sequence: TGTGCCACCACCGATGGACAGTTCTATGGCTACACCTTC. The V and J genes are TRBV15 and TRBJ1-2; a weak D match, TRBD1 (6 bases). The V gene's germline CDR1 is LNHNV and CDR2 YYDKDF (reference sequence). CDR3 size: 13 residues. The V end lost 7 bases, the J end lost 4 bases, and 13 bases lay between the germline ends.

This clonotype was counted many times. The chain is built from TRBV2 and TRBJ1-5; 10 bases align to TRBD1. With V trimmed by 5 bases and J by 4 bases, 2 bases remained unmatched. This CDR3 comprises 14 residues. CDR1 and CDR2 (germline): SNHLY, FYNNEI. The CDR3 DNA is TGTGCCAGCAGTCGGGACAGGGGAAATCAGCCCCAGCATTTT. It encodes CASSRDRGNQPQHF.

This clonotype was seen many times. The chain couples TRBV5-5 to TRBJ1-4, with no clear D. V was cut by 4 bases and J by 3 bases, with 13 bases left in between. CDR3 length: 15 residues. The V gene's germline CDR1 is SGHKS and CDR2 YYEKEE (reference sequence). In nucleotides, the CDR3 is TGTGCCAGCAGCCCTATCAGAGGCTCTAATGAAAAACTGTTTTTT. Translated: CASSPIRGSNEKLFF.

This clonotype was found many times. The rearrangement joins TRBV7-3 to TRBJ2-2; TRBD2 aligns across 12 bases. Trimming at V came to 1 base and at J to 5 bases, leaving 8 bases not matched to a gene. CDR3 length: 18 amino acids. CDR1 is SGHTA and CDR2 is FQGTGA in the germline V gene. The CDR3 DNA reads TGTGCCAGCAGCTTAAGCCCTAGCGGGAGGGCCGGGACCGGGGAGCTGTTTTTT. Translating gives CASSLSPSGRAGTGELFF.

The rearrangement uses TRBV28 and TRBJ1-1; D is ambiguous. V lost 5 bases and J lost 4, with 11 bases in between. The germline gives CDR1 MDHEN, CDR2 SYDVKM. The CDR3 has 13 amino acids. This chain's CDR3 is CASSDTEGTEAFF. CDR3 bases: TGTGCCAGCAGTGATACCGAGGGCACTGAAGCTTTCTTT.

Ten or more counts support this clonotype. Germline is not matched at one junction end, which may reflect a read error. The chain employs TRBV3-1 and TRBJ1-3, with TRBD1 as a possible D gene (5 bases). The CDR3 extends over 11 amino acids. Looked up from germline, CDR1 is LGHDT and CDR2 is YNNKEL (reference sequence). The CDR3 loop reads CASSQGPTRDF. DNA of the CDR3: TGTGCCAGCAGCCAGGGACCTACCCGGGATTTT. Using reference TRBV3-1 and TRBJ1-3 for the parts outside the CDR3, the full variable domain is DTAVSQTPKYLVTQMGNDKSIKCEQNLGHDTMYWYKQDSKKFLKIMFSYNNKELIINETVPNRFSPKSPDKAHLNLHINSLELGDSAVYFCASSQGPTRDFGEGSWLTVV.

The sample holds many counts of this clonotype. This chain connects TRBV5-1 to TRBJ2-7; 9 nucleotides line up with TRBD1. CDR3 length: 16 amino acids. Trimming at V came to 0 bases and at J to 3 bases, leaving 7 bases not matched to a gene. The V gene's germline CDR1 is SGHRS and CDR2 YFSETQ. CDR3 coding DNA: TGCGCCAGCAGCTTGGATTCCGGGACAGGGAACTACGAGCAGTACTTC. Its translation: CASSLDSGTGNYEQYF.

CDR3 residues: CSAPSPQGTDTQYF. The CDR3 region has the DNA TGCAGTGCTCCAAGTCCCCAAGGCACAGATACGCAGTATTTT. V is TRBV20-1 and J is TRBJ2-3; D call uncertain. Per the germline V gene, CDR1 is DFQATT and CDR2 is SNEGSKA (reference sequence). This CDR3 comprises 14 residues. With 5 bases removed from V and 1 base from J, the gap between germline ends came to 13 bases.

This clonotype was recorded many times. V gene TRBV2 combines with J gene TRBJ2-7, with a weak D call TRBD2 (6 bases). This CDR3 is built from 15 residues. Trimming left V 7 bases short and J 5 bases short, with 21 bases between. Germline assignment: CDR1 SNHLY and CDR2 FYNNEI. The CDR3 here is CASMTVPGAHNEQYF. In DNA form, the CDR3 reads TGTGCCAGCATGACGGTCCCGGGAGCTCACAACGAGCAGTACTTC.